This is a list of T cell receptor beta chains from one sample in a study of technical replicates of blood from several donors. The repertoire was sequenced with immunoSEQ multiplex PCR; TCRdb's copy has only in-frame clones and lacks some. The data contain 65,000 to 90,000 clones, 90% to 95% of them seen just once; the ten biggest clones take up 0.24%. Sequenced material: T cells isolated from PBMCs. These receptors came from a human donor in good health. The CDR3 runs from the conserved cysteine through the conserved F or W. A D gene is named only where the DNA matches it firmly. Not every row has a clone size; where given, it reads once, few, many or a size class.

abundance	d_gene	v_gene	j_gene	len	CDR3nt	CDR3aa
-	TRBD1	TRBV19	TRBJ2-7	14	TGTGCCAGTAGTATAGGACAGGGGAACTACGAGCAGTACTTC	CASSIGQGNYEQYF
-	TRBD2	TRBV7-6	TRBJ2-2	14	TGTGCCAGCAAGCGGGGGGAGGCTCCCGGGGAGCTGTTTTTT	CASKRGEAPGELFF
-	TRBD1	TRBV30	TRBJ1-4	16	TGTGCCTGGAGTGCCTCATACAGGGGTCTGTTCGAAAAACTGTTTTTT	CAWSASYRGLFEKLFF
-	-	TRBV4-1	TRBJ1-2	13	TGCGCCAGCAGCCAAGAAGACGGGTATGGCTACACCTTC	CASSQEDGYGYTF
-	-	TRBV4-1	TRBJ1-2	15	TGCGCCAGCAGCCAACTCAGGTTGGTTAACTATGGCTACACCTTC	CASSQLRLVNYGYTF
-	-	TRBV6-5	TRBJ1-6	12	TGTGCCAGCAGTTACCCGGGGTCACCCCTCCACTTT	CASSYPGSPLHF
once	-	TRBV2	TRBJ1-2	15	TGTGCCAGCAGGTGGATGGGCAAATCTAACTATGGCTACACCTTC	CASRWMGKSNYGYTF
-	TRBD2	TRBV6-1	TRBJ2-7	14	TGTGCCAGCAGCGTAGCGGGGAGCTCCTACGAGCAGTACTTC	CASSVAGSSYEQYF
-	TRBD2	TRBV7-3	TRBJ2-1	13	TGTGCCAGCGGGACTAGCGTGGACAATGAGCAGTTCTTC	CASGTSVDNEQFF
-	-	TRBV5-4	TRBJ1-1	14	TGTGCCAGCAGTCAGTGGAGTGAGGGCACTGAAGCTTTCTTT	CASSQWSEGTEAFF
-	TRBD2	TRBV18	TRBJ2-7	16	TGTGCCAGCTCACCAGAACTAGCGGGAGTTCTCTACGAGCAGTACTTC	CASSPELAGVLYEQYF
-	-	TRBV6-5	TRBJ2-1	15	TGTGCCAGCAGTTACCGAGCGGGCCACTACAATGAGCAGTTCTTC	CASSYRAGHYNEQFF
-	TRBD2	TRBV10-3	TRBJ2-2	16	TGTGCCATCAGCTTCACTAGCGGGAGTAGTACCGGGGAGCTGTTTTTT	CAISFTSGSSTGELFF
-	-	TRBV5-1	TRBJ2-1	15	TGCGCCAGCAGCTTGATTACAGGCCTAAACAATGAGCAGTTCTTC	CASSLITGLNNEQFF
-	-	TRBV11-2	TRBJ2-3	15	TGTGCCAGCAGCCCGTCCGGGTTGAGCACAGATACGCAGTATTTT	CASSPSGLSTDTQYF
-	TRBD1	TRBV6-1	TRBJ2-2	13	TGTGCCAGCAGTGAACAGGGGGCCGGGGAGCTGTTTTTT	CASSEQGAGELFF
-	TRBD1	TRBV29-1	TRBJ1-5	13	TGCAGCGTTTGGACAGGGGTAAATCAGCCCCAGCATTTT	CSVWTGVNQPQHF
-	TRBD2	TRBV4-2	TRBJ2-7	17	TGTGCCAGCAGCCACCCTGAACCTACTAGCGGCTCCTACGAGCAGTACTTC	CASSHPEPTSGSYEQYF
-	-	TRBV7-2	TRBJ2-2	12	TGTGCCAGCAGCTTAGGAGGCTGGGAGCTGTTTTTT	CASSLGGWELFF
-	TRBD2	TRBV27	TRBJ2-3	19	TGTGCCAGCAACAGACTAGCGGGGGGACAGGAATCTAGCACAGATACGCAGTATTTT	CASNRLAGGQESSTDTQYF
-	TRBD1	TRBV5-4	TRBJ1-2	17	TGTGCCAGCAGCCCTTCCGGGACAGGGGGCGTTATGTCCGGCTACACCTTC	CASSPSGTGGVMSGYTF
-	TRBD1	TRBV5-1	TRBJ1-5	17	TGCGCCAACCAGATGGTCCACCACAGGGGGCTAGTTCAGCCCCAGCATTTT	CANQMVHHRGLVQPQHF
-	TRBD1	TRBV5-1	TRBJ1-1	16	TGCGCCAGCAGCTTGTCCCCGGACAGGGGTGACACTGAAGCTTTCTTT	CASSLSPDRGDTEAFF
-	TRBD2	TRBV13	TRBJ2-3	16	TGTGCCAGCAGCTTCAGACTAGCGGGAGGGACAGATACGCAGTATTTT	CASSFRLAGGTDTQYF
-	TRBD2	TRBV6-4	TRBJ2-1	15	TGTGCCAGCAGTGCCCTAGCGGGATTCTACAATGAGCAGTTCTTC	CASSALAGFYNEQFF
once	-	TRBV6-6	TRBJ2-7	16	TGTGCCAGCAGACAAGAGGGGCAGGGGAGCTCCTACGAGCAGTACTTC	CASRQEGQGSSYEQYF
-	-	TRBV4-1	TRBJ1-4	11	TGCGCCAGCAGGAGAAATGAAAAACTGTTTTTT	CASRRNEKLFF
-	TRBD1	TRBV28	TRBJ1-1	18	TGTGCCAGCAGTTCACGGACAGGGAGGATCGGAATGAACACTGAAGCTTTCTTT	CASSSRTGRIGMNTEAFF
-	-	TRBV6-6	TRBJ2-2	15	TGTGCCAGCAGTTCCAGGACAGTGAACACCGGGGAGCTGTTTTTT	CASSSRTVNTGELFF
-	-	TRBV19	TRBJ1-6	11	TGTGCCAGTAGAGCGGATTCACCCCTCCACTTT	CASRADSPLHF
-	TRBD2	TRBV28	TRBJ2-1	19	TGTGCCAGCAGTCTAATGACTAGCGGGAGGGCTAAAATGGACAATGAGCAGTTCTTC	CASSLMTSGRAKMDNEQFF
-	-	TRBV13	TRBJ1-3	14	TGTGCCAGCATAAGGACAGCTCACGGAAACACCATATATTTT	CASIRTAHGNTIYF
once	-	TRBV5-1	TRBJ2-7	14	TGCGCCAGCAGCTTGGCCGTCGGCTCCTACGAGCAGTACTTC	CASSLAVGSYEQYF
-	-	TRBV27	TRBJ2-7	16	TGTGCCAGCAGTTTATCGGGGCGGACGATTACCTACGAGCAGTACTTC	CASSLSGRTITYEQYF
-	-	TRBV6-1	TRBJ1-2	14	TGTGCCAGCAGTGAAGCGGGAGCTAACTATGGCTACACCTTC	CASSEAGANYGYTF
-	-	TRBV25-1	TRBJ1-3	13	TGTGCCAGCAGTAGCCCTGAAACAGACACCATATATTTT	CASSSPETDTIYF
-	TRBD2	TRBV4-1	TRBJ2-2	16	TGCGCCAGCAGCCCCGGACTAGAGGTGGGGGCCGGGGAGCTGTTTTTT	CASSPGLEVGAGELFF
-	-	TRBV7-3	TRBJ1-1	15	TGTGCCAGCAGCTTAACTCGAGAAATGAACACTGAAGCTTTCTTT	CASSLTREMNTEAFF
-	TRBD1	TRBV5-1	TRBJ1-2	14	TGCGCCAGCAGCCCCAATACAGGGACAGATGGCTACACCTTC	CASSPNTGTDGYTF
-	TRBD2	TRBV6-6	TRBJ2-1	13	TGTGCCAGCAGTTTTGGACTAGGCAATGAGCAGTTCTTC	CASSFGLGNEQFF
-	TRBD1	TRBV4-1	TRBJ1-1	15	TGCGCCAGCATCGGACAGGGGGGGATATCCACTGAAGCTTTCTTT	CASIGQGGISTEAFF